The rows below give T cell receptor beta chains drawn from one sample of a study of T cells in Graves' hyperthyroidism and ophthalmopathy. Via MiXCR, TCRdb re-called the multiplex PCR reads, giving one row per CDR3 protein. The sample lists approximately 600,000 distinct CDR3 sequences, approximately 14% occurring once. Sequencing was done on a sample of blood. These receptors were obtained from a woman in her forties with Graves' ophthalmopathy. Each CDR3 is given with its conserved first and last residue. The D gene is left open where the match is weak. The size field is filled for only some rows; it gives once, few, many or a size class.

CDR3 | DNA | J | size | D | V | length
CASSGVVGTRSSYEQYF | TGTGCCAGCAGCGGGGTTGTCGGCACCCGGAGCTCCTACGAGCAGTACTTC | TRBJ2-7 | many | . | TRBV28 | 17
CASSPPFGGSEGYDEAFF | TGTGCCAGCTCACCACCGTTTGGGGGGTCCGAGGGGTACGACGAGGCTTTCTTT | TRBJ1-1 | few | . | TRBV18 | 18
CASRKGQTMNTEAFF | TGCGCCAGCAGAAAGGGACAGACCATGAACACTGAAGCTTTCTTT | TRBJ1-1 | . | TRBD1 | TRBV5-1 | 15
CASSLGLFERTDTQYF | TGTGCCAGCAGTCTTGGACTCTTCGAACGCACAGATACGCAGTATTTT | TRBJ2-3 | many | . | TRBV6-4 | 16
CASSSARGLETQYF | TGTGCCAGCAGTTCGGCGCGGGGGCTGGAGACCCAGTACTTC | TRBJ2-5 | . | . | TRBV28 | 14
CASSIDLLAGTETQYF | TGTGCCAGTAGTATAGATCTATTAGCGGGGACAGAGACCCAGTACTTC | TRBJ2-5 | . | TRBD2 | TRBV19 | 16
CASSPPGQSAFEQYF | TGTGCCAGCTCACCACCGGGACAGTCGGCGTTCGAGCAGTACTTC | TRBJ2-7 | few | TRBD1 | TRBV18 | 15
CASSSSYGYTF | TGTGCCAGCAGTTCGTCCTATGGCTACACCTTC | TRBJ1-2 | many | . | TRBV28 | 11
CASSLVQGGDEQYF | TGTGCCAGCAGTTTAGTACAGGGAGGCGACGAGCAGTACTTC | TRBJ2-7 | many | . | TRBV28 | 14
CASSQEPGDSYEQYF | TGCGCCAGCAGCCAAGAGCCCGGGGACTCCTACGAGCAGTACTTC | TRBJ2-7 | many | . | TRBV4-1 | 15
CASSFSDREDEQYF | TGTGCCAGCAGTTTTTCGGACAGGGAGGACGAGCAGTACTTC | TRBJ2-7 | once | TRBD1 | TRBV12-3/TRBV12-4 | 14
CSVERSYEQYF | TGCAGCGTAGAACGTTCCTACGAGCAGTACTTC | TRBJ2-7 | . | . | TRBV29-1 | 11
CASSDWTGGTKNIQYF | TGTGCCAGCAGCGACTGGACAGGGGGCACCAAAAACATTCAGTACTTC | TRBJ2-4 | many | TRBD1 | TRBV7-2 | 16
CARMGTVWVEQYF | TGTGCCAGGATGGGGACAGTTTGGGTCGAGCAGTACTTC | TRBJ2-7 | . | TRBD1 | TRBV19 | 13
CASSRRGAGESYEQYF | TGTGCCAGCAGCCGCCGCGGGGCAGGTGAATCCTACGAGCAGTACTTC | TRBJ2-7 | few | . | TRBV6-1 | 16
CASGGGQETQYF | TGTGCCAGCGGGGGCGGGCAAGAGACCCAGTACTTC | TRBJ2-5 | many | . | TRBV28 | 12
CASSLDGSKSMNTEAFF | TGCGCCAGCAGCTTGGATGGATCCAAATCTATGAACACTGAAGCTTTCTTT | TRBJ1-1 | many | . | TRBV5-1 | 17
CASRWGTEQFF | TGTGCCAGCCGTTGGGGGACGGAGCAGTTCTTC | TRBJ2-1 | many | . | TRBV2 | 11
CASSQTGVAYEQYF | TGCGCCAGCAGCCAAACGGGGGTGGCCTACGAGCAGTACTTC | TRBJ2-7 | few | . | TRBV4-1 | 14
CSARPTASSGELFF | TGCAGTGCTAGACCAACAGCTTCAAGCGGGGAGCTGTTTTTT | TRBJ2-2 | . | . | TRBV20-1 | 14
CASSPVGLRNQPQHF | TGTGCCAGCAGTCCGGTGGGTCTAAGGAATCAGCCCCAGCATTTT | TRBJ1-5 | many | . | TRBV27 | 15
CASSYGGTGDYEQYF | TGTGCCAGCAGTTACGGTGGGACGGGGGACTACGAGCAGTACTTC | TRBJ2-7 | . | . | TRBV6-2/TRBV6-3 | 15
CASSQSGNTEAFF | TGTGCCAGCAGTCAATCAGGGAACACTGAAGCTTTCTTT | TRBJ1-1 | many | . | TRBV6-2/TRBV6-3 | 13
CASSNGREGTNYGYTF | TGCGCCAGCAGCAACGGACGAGAGGGGACCAACTATGGCTACACCTTC | TRBJ1-2 | many | . | TRBV5-1 | 16
CATSIEGQLTGELFF | TGTGCCACCAGCATAGAGGGACAGTTAACCGGGGAGCTGTTTTTT | TRBJ2-2 | many | TRBD1 | TRBV15 | 15
CASSQDQSGRSETQYF | TGTGCCAGCAGCCAAGACCAGTCAGGGAGAAGTGAGACCCAGTACTTC | TRBJ2-5 | many | . | TRBV3-1 | 16
CASSVVGESGYEQYF | TGTGCCAGCAGTGTGGTAGGTGAATCTGGGTACGAGCAGTACTTC | TRBJ2-7 | few | . | TRBV12-3/TRBV12-4 | 15
CASSSGQGVIGGYTF | TGTGCCAGCAGCTCAGGGCAGGGAGTGATCGGGGGCTACACCTTC | TRBJ1-2 | many | . | TRBV7-9 | 15
CASSQAGQKPGF | TGTGCCAGCAGCCAAGCAGGACAGAAGCCCGGCTTC | TRBJ1-2 | few | . | TRBV3-1 | 12
CSVEPGRYEQYF | TGCAGCGTTGAACCCGGGAGGTACGAGCAGTACTTC | TRBJ2-7 | many | TRBD2 | TRBV29-1 | 12
CASSPDRERETQYF | TGTGCCAGTTCACCAGACAGGGAGAGGGAGACCCAGTACTTC | TRBJ2-5 | many | TRBD1 | TRBV19 | 14
CASGVDRKQETQYF | TGTGCCAGCGGGGTCGACAGGAAACAAGAGACCCAGTACTTC | TRBJ2-5 | . | . | TRBV12-3/TRBV12-4 | 14
CASRIGTGLGNYGYTF | TGTGCCAGCAGGATTGGGACAGGCCTCGGAAACTATGGCTACACCTTC | TRBJ1-2 | many | TRBD1 | TRBV6-1 | 16
CASSLEPGNTEAFF | TGTGCCAGCAGCTTGGAGCCGGGGAACACTGAAGCTTTCTTT | TRBJ1-1 | many | . | TRBV5-6 | 14
CASSPGATIQETQYF | TGTGCCAGCAGTCCGGGGGCAACGATCCAAGAGACCCAGTACTTC | TRBJ2-5 | . | . | TRBV7-2 | 15
CASSLDQPREQYF | TGTGCCAGCAGCTTAGACCAGCCCAGGGAGCAGTACTTC | TRBJ2-7 | few | . | TRBV11-2 | 13
CASSAGGARGYTF | TGTGCCAGCAGCGCAGGGGGCGCGCGTGGCTACACCTTC | TRBJ1-2 | many | TRBD1 | TRBV28 | 13
CASSSLNGQPQHF | TGTGCCAGCAGTTCCCTCAACGGACAGCCCCAGCATTTT | TRBJ1-5 | many | . | TRBV6-2/TRBV6-3 | 13
CASSFGQGSTEQYF | TGTGCCAGCAGTTTTGGCCAGGGATCTACCGAGCAGTACTTC | TRBJ2-7 | many | . | TRBV27 | 14
CASSGEGLYEQYF | TGTGCCAGCAGTGGGGAGGGCCTCTACGAGCAGTACTTC | TRBJ2-7 | . | TRBD2 | TRBV6-1 | 13
CASSTTSGPYQETQYF | TGTGCCAGCAGCACAACTAGCGGGCCATACCAAGAGACCCAGTACTTC | TRBJ2-5 | . | TRBD2 | TRBV7-9 | 16
CAWSVQGQVYQPQHF | TGTGCCTGGAGTGTACAGGGACAGGTCTATCAGCCCCAGCATTTT | TRBJ1-5 | many | TRBD1 | TRBV30 | 15
CASSLESPYYEQYF | TGTGCCAGCAGTTTGGAGTCCCCCTACTACGAGCAGTACTTC | TRBJ2-7 | many | . | TRBV27 | 14
CAISESSGGWVETQYF | TGTGCCATCAGTGAGTCGTCGGGTGGCTGGGTGGAGACCCAGTACTTC | TRBJ2-5 | many | . | TRBV10-3 | 16
CASSLSTDGWREQYF | TGCGCCAGCAGCTTGAGTACCGACGGATGGAGAGAGCAGTACTTC | TRBJ2-7 | many | . | TRBV5-1 | 15
CASSSRIYGTETQYF | TGTGCCAGCAGCTCAAGGATTTACGGGACGGAGACCCAGTACTTC | TRBJ2-5 | . | . | TRBV7-9 | 15